This TCR beta chain comes out of a study of CD8 T cells in Susac syndrome. Overall study findings and caveats: In Susac syndrome, CD4+ T cell repertoires lacked any clonal expansion.

For this clonotype: Its antigen is unknown.

Reverse transcription of 0.5 to 1 ug RNA was performed with random hexamers. TCRdb recomputed calls from the immunoSEQ multiplex PCR reads with MiXCR, one row per CDR3 protein. The sample consists of roughly 200,000 distinct CDR3 sequences, about 94% of them appearing once. The CDR3 totals 12 residues. Germline V gene lookup returns CDR1 DFQATT and CDR2 SNEGSKA (reference sequence). J gave up 9 bases and V 7 bases, and 7 bases lay outside the gene matches. Sequencing of TCR beta drew on CD8+ and CD4+ T cells from blood. The source is a human donor with Susac syndrome. The chain has TRBV20-1 and TRBJ2-1; 9 positions match TRBD2. Sequencing was done on a sample of CD4+ T cells from PBMCs. CDR3 amino acids: CSGGLAGFEQFF. The CDR3 region has the DNA TGCAGTGGGGGCCTAGCGGGATTTGAGCAGTTCTTC.